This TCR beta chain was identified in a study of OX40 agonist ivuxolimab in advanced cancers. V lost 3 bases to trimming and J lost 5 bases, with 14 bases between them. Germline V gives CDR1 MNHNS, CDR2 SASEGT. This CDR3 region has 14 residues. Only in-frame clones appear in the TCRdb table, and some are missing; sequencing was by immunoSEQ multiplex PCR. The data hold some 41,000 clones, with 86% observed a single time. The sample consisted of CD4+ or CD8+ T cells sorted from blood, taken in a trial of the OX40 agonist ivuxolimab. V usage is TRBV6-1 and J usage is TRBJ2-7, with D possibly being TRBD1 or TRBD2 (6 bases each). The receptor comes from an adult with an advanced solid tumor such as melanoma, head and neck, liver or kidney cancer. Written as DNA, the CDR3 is TGTGCCAGCAGTGAGATCGGGGGCCCGGACGAGCAGTACTTC. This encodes CASSEIGGPDEQYF.